The 2 T cell receptor beta chains below come from one sample, sequenced in a study of blood T cell repertoires in COVID-19. This table comes from immunoSEQ multiplex PCR, and its TCRdb copy is limited to in-frame clones, with some not included. The sample records approximately 330,000 clones, about 86% being singletons. Sequenced material: PBMCs or T cells enriched from blood (not recorded which). The source of these receptors is a woman between 35 and 50 years old with acute COVID-19.

This chain joins TRBV5-6 and TRBJ1-1, with TRBD1 as a possible D gene (5 bases). Germline V gene lookup returns CDR1 SGHDT and CDR2 YYEEEE. Deletions cut 3 bases from V and 3 bases from J, with 12 bases between. This CDR3 has 14 amino acids. Here the CDR3 reads CASSSPQGYTEAFF. The CDR3 DNA reads TGTGCCAGCAGCTCACCCCAGGGATACACTGAAGCTTTCTTT.

The chain is built from TRBV7-2 and TRBJ2-1; TRBD1 matches at 8 bases. V shed 5 bases and J 3 bases; nucleotides not matched to a gene: 6. This CDR3 has 15 residues. Germline lookup yields CDR1 SGHTA and CDR2 FQGNSA. In nucleotides, the CDR3 is TGTGCCAGCAGCGGAGGACAGGGTGGCTACAATGAGCAGTTCTTC. Encoded protein: CASSGGQGGYNEQFF.